What follows are 14 T cell receptor beta chains derived from one specimen sequenced in a study of blood T cell repertoires in COVID-19 (TCRdb year 2020). Library preparation used the immunoSEQ multiplex PCR assay. Drawn from immuneACCESS, this table holds only the in-frame rearrangements with V and J called that TCRdb kept. Clones are partly lost; checked studies trace under half to an unresolved V gene and leave the rest unexplained. The sample records about 130,000 clones, about 70% of which are singletons. Clones ranked in the top ten supply 6% of the sample. Sequencing was performed on peripheral blood. The receptor source for this set is a man at least 80 years old with COVID-19, enrolled during active disease.

The chain combines TRBV18 with TRBJ1-2; 8 bases line up with TRBD1. This CDR3 region has 17 residues. Germline V gene sequence: CDR1 KGHSH, CDR2 LQKENI. V shed 0 bases and J 5 bases; nucleotides not matched to a gene: 11. The CDR3 protein is CASSPPGQAVQVYGYTF. CDR3 bases: TGTGCCAGCTCACCACCGGGACAGGCTGTGCAGGTTTATGGCTACACCTTC.

V is TRBV4-3 and J is TRBJ2-2, with 10 bases that match TRBD2. The CDR3 spans 17 residues. Germline values: CDR1 LGHNA, CDR2 YSLEER. J was trimmed by 7 bases and V by 0 bases; bases with no gene match: 8. The CDR3 DNA reads as TGCGCCAGCAGCCAAGAGGGGCTAGCGGGAGTCGGCGGGGAGCTGTTTTTT. Its translation is CASSQEGLAGVGGELFF.

The chain carries TRBV7-8 and TRBJ2-7; TRBD2 agrees at 7 bases. V gave up 5 bases and J gave up 3 bases; unmatched junction bases: 7. The CDR3 loop spans 14 amino acids. Germline V CDR1 and CDR2: SGHVS, FQNEAQ. DNA for the CDR3: TGTGCCAGCAGCACACTAGCGAAGGGCTACGAGCAGTACTTC. It yields the protein CASSTLAKGYEQYF.

The chain joins TRBV9 to TRBJ2-7; TRBD1 matches 7 bases. The CDR3 loop spans 14 amino acids. V was clipped by 1 base and J by 2 bases; unmatched bases: 3. In germline, CDR1 is SGDLS, CDR2 YYNGEE. The CDR3 nucleotides read TGTGCCAGCAGCGTACAGGGGGTCCCCTACGAGCAGTACTTC. As protein: CASSVQGVPYEQYF.

This clone was detected only once. The chain is built from TRBV13 and TRBJ1-2, with D perhaps TRBD1 (5 bases). This CDR3 contains 13 residues. Looked up from germline, CDR1 is PRHDT and CDR2 is FYEKMQ (reference sequence). V shed 2 bases and J shed 6 bases, with 10 bases lying between them. CDR3 amino acids: CASSLLVQDGYTF. Here the CDR3 DNA reads TGTGCCAGCAGCTTACTAGTACAGGATGGCTACACCTTC.

The chain is built from TRBV6-1 and TRBJ2-2; 9 bases line up with TRBD2. There are 15 residues in the CDR3. CDR1 is MNHNS, CDR2 SASEGT, per germline. The junction had 8 bases not matched to a gene; V was cut back by 3 bases and J by 9 bases. The CDR3 protein is CASSDPAGGFWELFF. For the CDR3, the DNA is TGTGCCAGCAGTGATCCAGCGGGAGGTTTTTGGGAGCTGTTTTTT.

The chain links TRBV7-2 to TRBJ2-7; 7 nucleotides agree with TRBD2. CDR1 is SGHTA and CDR2 is FQGNSA in the germline V gene. CDR3 length equals 14 residues. V was pared by 6 bases and J by 0 bases, with 5 bases of the junction left unmatched. CDR3 residues: CASSRDYSSYEQYF. CDR3 bases: TGTGCCAGCAGTCGGGACTATAGCTCCTACGAGCAGTACTTC.

The chain recombines TRBV7-2 with TRBJ2-7, with 9 nucleotides matching TRBD2. The germline V gene has CDR1 SGHTA and CDR2 FQGNSA. Trimming took 5 bases from V and 0 from J; bases not matched to a gene: 11. This CDR3 has 17 residues. The CDR3 spells CASSKLSAGGSSYEQYF. CDR3 nucleotide sequence: TGTGCCAGCAGCAAACTCTCAGCGGGAGGTTCCTCCTACGAGCAGTACTTC. Based on the CDR3 plus reference TRBV7-2 and TRBJ2-7, the full variable domain is GAGVSQSPSNKVTEKGKDVELRCDPISGHTALYWYRQSLGQGLEFLIYFQGNSAPDKSGLPSDRFSAERTGGSVSTLTIQRTQQEDSAVYLCASSKLSAGGSSYEQYFGPGTRLTVT.

In this sample, this clone turned up a few times. The rearrangement uses TRBV29-1 and TRBJ2-7; 9 bases line up with TRBD2. The CDR3 spans 14 residues. The V gene end was trimmed by 4 bases and the J gene end by 6 bases; junction bases not matched to a gene: 10. CDR1 SQVTM and CDR2 ANQGSEA come from the germline V gene. In DNA form, the CDR3 reads TGCAGCGTTGCCGGGACTAGCAAGTCGGGCGAGCAGTACTTC. It codes for CSVAGTSKSGEQYF.

The V and J genes are TRBV25-1 and TRBJ1-1, with D uncertain. CDR3 length: 13 amino acids. Germline assignment: CDR1 MGHDK and CDR2 SYGVNS. V lost 2 bases to trimming and J lost 4 bases, with 8 bases between them. CDR3 in DNA: TGTGCCAGCAGTGAAATGGGGAGCACTGAAGCTTTCTTT. This gives the protein CASSEMGSTEAFF.

The chain is built from TRBV6-5 and TRBJ2-3, with a tentative D call TRBD1 (6 bases). The germline gives CDR1 MNHEY, CDR2 SVGAGI. Trimming removed 9 bases at V and 2 bases at J, with 18 bases between. This CDR3 has 15 amino acids. The CDR3, as DNA: TGTGCCAGTTCCGAAAGGAACAGGGACACAGATACGCAGTATTTT. It encodes CASSERNRDTDTQYF.

The chain has TRBV29-1 and TRBJ1-1; 10 bases match TRBD1. Germline lookup yields CDR1 SQVTM and CDR2 ANQGSEA. This CDR3 has 12 amino acids. V lost 8 bases, J lost 5 bases, and 5 bases stayed unmatched. The CDR3 loop reads CSSWTGGTEAFF. For the CDR3, the DNA is TGCAGCTCATGGACAGGGGGAACTGAAGCTTTCTTT.

The rearrangement joins TRBV19 to TRBJ2-7, with 10 bases fitting TRBD2. Germline V gene sequence: CDR1 LNHDA, CDR2 SQIVND (reference sequence). The V and J ends lost 3 bases and 0 bases, in that order; junction bases with no gene match: 2. The CDR3 totals 15 residues. The CDR3: CASSITSGNSYEQYF. The CDR3 coding sequence is TGTGCCAGTAGTATCACTAGCGGGAACTCCTACGAGCAGTACTTC.

The chain links TRBV4-1 to TRBJ2-5; TRBD1 aligns across 8 bases. The J segment lost 4 bases and the V segment lost 0 bases, leaving 4 bases of the junction unmatched. This CDR3 is 15 amino acids long. Germline-derived CDR1 and CDR2 are MGHRA and YSYEKL. The CDR3 DNA reads TGCGCCAGCAGCCAAGACGGCACAGGGGGAGAGACCCAGTACTTC. Protein product: CASSQDGTGGETQYF.